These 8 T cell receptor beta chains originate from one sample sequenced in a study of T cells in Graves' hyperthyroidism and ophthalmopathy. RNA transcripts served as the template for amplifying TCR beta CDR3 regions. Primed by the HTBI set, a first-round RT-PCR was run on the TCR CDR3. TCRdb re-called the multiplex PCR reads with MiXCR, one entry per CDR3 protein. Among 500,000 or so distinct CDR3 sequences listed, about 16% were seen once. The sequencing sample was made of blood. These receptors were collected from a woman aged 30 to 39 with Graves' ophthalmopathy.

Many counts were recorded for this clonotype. The CDR3 DNA follows: TGCAGTGCTGACTGGGGAAACACCATATATTTT. Its protein is CSADWGNTIYF. The genes are TRBV20-1 and TRBJ1-3; D gene uncertain. The V and J ends lost 5 bases and 4 bases respectively, with 6 bases between them. Germline V lookup: CDR1 DFQATT, CDR2 SNEGSKA (reference sequence). The CDR3 has 11 residues.

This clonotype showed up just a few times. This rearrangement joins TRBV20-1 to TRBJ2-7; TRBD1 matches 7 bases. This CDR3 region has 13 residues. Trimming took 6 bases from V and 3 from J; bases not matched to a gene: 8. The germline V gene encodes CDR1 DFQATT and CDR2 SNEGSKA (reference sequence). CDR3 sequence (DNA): TGCAGTGCGCGCCGGGGACAGATCTACGAGCAGTACTTC. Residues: CSARRGQIYEQYF.

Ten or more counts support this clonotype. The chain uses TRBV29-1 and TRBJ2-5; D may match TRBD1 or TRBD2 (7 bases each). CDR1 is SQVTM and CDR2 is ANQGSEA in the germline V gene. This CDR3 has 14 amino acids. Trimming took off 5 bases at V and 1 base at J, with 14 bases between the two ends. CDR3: CSVHRGGIQETQYF. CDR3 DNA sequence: TGCAGCGTTCACAGGGGAGGGATCCAAGAGACCCAGTACTTC.

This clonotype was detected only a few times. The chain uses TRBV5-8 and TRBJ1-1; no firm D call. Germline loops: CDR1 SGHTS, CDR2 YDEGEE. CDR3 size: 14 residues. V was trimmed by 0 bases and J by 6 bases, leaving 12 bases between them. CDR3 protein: CASSLEGPVSEAFF. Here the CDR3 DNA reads TGTGCCAGCAGCTTGGAGGGTCCTGTTTCTGAAGCTTTCTTT.

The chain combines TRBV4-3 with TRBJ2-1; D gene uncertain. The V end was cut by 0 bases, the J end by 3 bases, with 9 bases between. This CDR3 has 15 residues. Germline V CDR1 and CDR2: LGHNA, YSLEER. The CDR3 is CASSQERVSYNEQFF. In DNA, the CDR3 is TGCGCCAGCAGCCAAGAACGGGTTAGCTACAATGAGCAGTTCTTC.

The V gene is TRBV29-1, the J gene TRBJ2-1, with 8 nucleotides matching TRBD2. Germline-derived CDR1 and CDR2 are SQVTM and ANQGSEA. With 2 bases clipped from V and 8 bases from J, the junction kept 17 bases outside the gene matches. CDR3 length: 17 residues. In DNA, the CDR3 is TGCAGCGTTGAATCTCCTGGGGGGGCGGGAGGTATGGATGAGCAGTTCTTC. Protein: CSVESPGGAGGMDEQFF.

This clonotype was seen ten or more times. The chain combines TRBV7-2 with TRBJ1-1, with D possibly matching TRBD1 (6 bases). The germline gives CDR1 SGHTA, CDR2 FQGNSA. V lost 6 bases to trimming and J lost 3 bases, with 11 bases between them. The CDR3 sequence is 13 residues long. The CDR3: CASRRDTDTEAFF. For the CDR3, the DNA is TGTGCCAGCAGACGGGACACCGACACTGAAGCTTTCTTT.

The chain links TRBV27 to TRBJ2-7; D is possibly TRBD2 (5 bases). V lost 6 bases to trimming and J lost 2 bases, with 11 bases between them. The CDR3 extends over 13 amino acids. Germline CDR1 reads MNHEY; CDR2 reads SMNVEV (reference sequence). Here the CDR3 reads CASRSRETYEQYF. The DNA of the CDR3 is TGTGCCAGCAGAAGTCGGGAAACCTACGAGCAGTACTTC.